The TCR beta chain described here comes from a study of memory CD4+ T cells and cytomegalovirus serostatus. Turning to the study itself: Healthy Belgian adult donors included roughly nine CMV-positive and 24 CMV-negative people. Study-level points and caveats: Repertoires predicted CMV serostatus with median bootstrapped AUC of about 0.96.

Germline CDR1 MGHRA, CDR2 YSYEKL. Trimming pared 4 bases from V and 7 bases from J, leaving 13 bases between. CDR3 size: 14 residues. The sort gate was single viable CD3+CD4+CD8-CD45RO+ cells for memory CD4+ T cells. Study processing details: Out-of-frame sequences were removed, leaving around 2.2 million distinct TCRbeta sequences. Measured with immunoSEQ multiplex PCR; TCRdb has only the in-frame clones, and not every one. V, J and clone size are taken as reported in that table, and D and trimming were inferred from the DNA itself. Among 50,000 or so clones listed, over 65% were seen once. Note on this clone: Its antigen is not known.

This receptor was obtained from an adult in good health and CMV-seronegative. V is TRBV4-1 and J is TRBJ2-2, with D possibly matching TRBD2 (5 bases). Sequenced: memory CD4+ T cells from blood. CDR3 sequence reads: CASSLPEGLGELFF. The CDR3 nucleotides are TGCGCCAGCAGCCTCCCAGAGGGTCTCGGGGAGCTGTTTTTT.